The TCR beta chain described here comes from a study of T-cell memory formation after mild COVID-19 (dated by TCRdb to the early 2020s). About the full investigation: Most TCR sequence clusters were specific to one of the two donors. T-cell clones expanding and contracting after mild COVID-19 in two donors were tracked by longitudinal TCRalpha and TCRbeta repertoire sequencing. Two young, previously healthy adult volunteers, one female and one male, were included in the cohort. Overall study outcomes, separate from this receptor: Clones contracting from day 15 to 85 had balanced CD4/CD8 phenotypes, while a second wave expanding from day 15 to 37 was biased towards CD4+. Only a couple of mild cases were covered by the study, and larger cohorts that include severe cases with pre-infection samples were considered necessary. Some responding clones were found in pre-infection memory, which suggests that pre-existing cross-reactive memory T cells took part in the SARS-CoV-2 response. Whether the second-wave clones peaking on day 37 were SARS-CoV-2 specific was not confirmed. Contracting CD4+ clones were located mainly in the CM and EM memory subsets, whereas CD8+ clones were found to be enriched in EMRA.

The table lists this clonotype with a few counts. Its target antigen remains unknown. One base away there is no much larger clone; base qualities are not given. CDR1 and CDR2, looked up from the germline V gene, are SNHLY and FYNNEI. The CDR3 holds 16 amino acids from the cysteine to the phenylalanine. The sequence is cut down to CDR3 DNA, 48 bases in frame from base 1. V and J are trimmed by 6 bases and 1 base, and the gene matches miss 5 bases of the junction. The data were produced on an Illumina NovaSeq 6000. TCRalpha and TCRbeta cDNA libraries were built by 5'RACE with constant-segment primers, adding sample barcodes and unique molecular identifiers. RNA was extracted from every sample with Trizol reagent. The libraries were amplified in two PCR steps, and the second step added a second sample barcode and Illumina TruSeq adapters. Sequencing of libraries was performed on an Illumina NovaSeq with 2 x 150 bp paired-end reads. As for the original processing: Demultiplexing of reads and collapsing into UMI-guided consensus sequences were performed with migec v1.2.7. Using mixcr v2.1.11, UMI consensuses were aligned to TRA and TRB V and J templates and then assembled into clonotypes. A clonotype was counted as expanded or contracted only when both edgeR and NoisET called the clonotype significant, with the noise models trained on biological replicates. For edgeR calls, the thresholds were a false discovery rate-adjusted p below 0.01 and a log2 fold-change of 1. As an exploratory analysis of dynamics, PCA with hierarchical clustering was applied to max-normalized trajectories of the 1000 most abundant clonotypes. Separately sequenced CD4+ and CD8+ repertoires were used to assign a CD4 or CD8 phenotype to each responding clone. In TCRdb, the public reads were trimmed at Q25 with fastp and aligned with MiXCR, with productive beta chains retained. Entries that share a CDR3 protein sequence are merged under the most common genes and DNA. These V and J calls derive from TCRdb rather than the authors' analysis. Recorded for this sample are roughly 49,000 distinct CDR3 sequences; 25% to 30% of them occurred a single time. The ten largest clones capture about 39% of the sample.

Ficoll-Paque density gradient centrifugation was used to isolate PBMCs. Recombination connected TRBV2 to TRBJ2-6; TRBD1 aligns with 8 central bases. Specimen: PBMCs or a T cell subset sorted from them (not recorded which). The TCR sequence derives from a man aged 18 to 30 who had mild COVID-19 (a few samples of this study predate the infection). The sample titles of this study are shuffled in the database, so cell type and time point are left out; the donor was told from shared clones. The nucleotide sequence reads TGTGCCAGCAGGACAGGGGTAGCTTCTGGGGCCAACGTCCTGACTTTC. Its amino acids are CASRTGVASGANVLTF.